This TCR beta chain was identified during a study of T cell responses to AZD1222 COVID-19 vaccine. Study conclusions and caveats: Spike was spanned by vaccine-associated CD4 TCRs, which were dominant at 160-218 and 743-854. Following two doses of AZD1222, Spike-specific TCR breadth and depth rose.

The table came from immunoSEQ multiplex PCR; TCRdb's copy has only in-frame clones and leaves some out. Of 150,000 or so clones in the sample, 80% to 95% are singletons; the top ten hold 2.3%. Details on this clone: The antigen is not known.

V shed 4 bases, J shed 0 bases, and the junction held 6 bases outside the gene matches. The CDR3 runs to 16 residues. Per germline, CDR1 MDHEN and CDR2 SYDVKM. This TCR was recovered from an adult in good health. The rearrangement joins TRBV28 to TRBJ1-2; 9 bases match TRBD1. Sequences were derived from peripheral blood, sampled on day 0 of AZD1222 vaccination. In DNA, the CDR3 is TGTGCCAGCAGTTCCGGGACAGGGCTAACTAACTATGGCTACACCTTC. Translating gives CASSSGTGLTNYGYTF.